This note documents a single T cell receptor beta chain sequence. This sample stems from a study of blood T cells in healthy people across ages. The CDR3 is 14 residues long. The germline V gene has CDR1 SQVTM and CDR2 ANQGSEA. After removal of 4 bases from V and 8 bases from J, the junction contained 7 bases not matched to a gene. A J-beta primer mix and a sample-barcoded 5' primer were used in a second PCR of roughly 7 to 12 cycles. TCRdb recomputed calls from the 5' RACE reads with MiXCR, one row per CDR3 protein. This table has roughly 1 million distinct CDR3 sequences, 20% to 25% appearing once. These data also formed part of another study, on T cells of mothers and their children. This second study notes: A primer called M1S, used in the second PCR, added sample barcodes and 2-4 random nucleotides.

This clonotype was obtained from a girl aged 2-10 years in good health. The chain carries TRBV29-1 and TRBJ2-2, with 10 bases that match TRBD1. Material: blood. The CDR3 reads CSVGRQGAGGELFF. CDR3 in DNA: TGCAGCGTTGGCCGACAGGGGGCGGGAGGGGAGCTGTTTTTT.